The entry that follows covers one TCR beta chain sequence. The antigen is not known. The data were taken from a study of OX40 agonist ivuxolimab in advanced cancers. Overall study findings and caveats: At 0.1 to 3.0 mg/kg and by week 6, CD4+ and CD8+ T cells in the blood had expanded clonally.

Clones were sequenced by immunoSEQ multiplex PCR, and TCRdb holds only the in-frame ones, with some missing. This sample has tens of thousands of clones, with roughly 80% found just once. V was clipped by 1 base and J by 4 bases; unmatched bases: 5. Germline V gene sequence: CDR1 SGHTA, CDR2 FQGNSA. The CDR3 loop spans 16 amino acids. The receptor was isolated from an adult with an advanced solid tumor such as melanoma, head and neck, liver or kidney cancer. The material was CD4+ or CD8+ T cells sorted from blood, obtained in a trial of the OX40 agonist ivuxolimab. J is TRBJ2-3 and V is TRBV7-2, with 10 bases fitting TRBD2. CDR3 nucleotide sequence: TGTGCCAGCAGCTTAGGGGTAGCGGGGGGATCAGATACGCAGTATTTT. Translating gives CASSLGVAGGSDTQYF.